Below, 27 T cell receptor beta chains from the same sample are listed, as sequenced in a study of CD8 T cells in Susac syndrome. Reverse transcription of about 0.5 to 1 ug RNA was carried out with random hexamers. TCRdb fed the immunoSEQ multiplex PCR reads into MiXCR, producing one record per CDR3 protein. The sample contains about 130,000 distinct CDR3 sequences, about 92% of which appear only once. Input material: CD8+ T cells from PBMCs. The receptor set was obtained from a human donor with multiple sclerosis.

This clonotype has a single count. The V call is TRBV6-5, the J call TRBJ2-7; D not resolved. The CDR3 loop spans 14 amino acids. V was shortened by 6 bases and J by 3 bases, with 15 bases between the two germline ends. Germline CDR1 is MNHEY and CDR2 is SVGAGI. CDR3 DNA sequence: TGTGCCAGCAGCCTGGGGTTTTTGAACTACGAGCAGTACTTC. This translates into CASSLGFLNYEQYF.

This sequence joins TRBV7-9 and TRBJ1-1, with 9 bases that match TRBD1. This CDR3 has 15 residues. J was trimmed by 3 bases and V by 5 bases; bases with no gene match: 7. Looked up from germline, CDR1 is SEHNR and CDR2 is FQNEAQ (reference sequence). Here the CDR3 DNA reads TGTGCCAGCAGCCTGGTGGGACAGGGTCACACTGAAGCTTTCTTT. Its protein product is CASSLVGQGHTEAFF.

The CDR3 region is CSARVAGGGYGYTF. The CDR3 nucleotides are TGCAGTGCTAGAGTAGCAGGGGGAGGGTATGGCTACACCTTC. The chain combines TRBV20-1 with TRBJ1-2; 7 bases are shared with TRBD1. After removal of 1 base from V and 5 bases from J, the junction contained 7 bases not matched to a gene. The CDR3 runs 14 residues. Per the germline V gene, CDR1 is DFQATT and CDR2 is SNEGSKA (reference sequence).

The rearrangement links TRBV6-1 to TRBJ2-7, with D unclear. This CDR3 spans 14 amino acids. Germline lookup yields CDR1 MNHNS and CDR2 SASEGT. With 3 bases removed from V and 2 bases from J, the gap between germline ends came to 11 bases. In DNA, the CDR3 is TGTGCCAGCAGTGATCTCGGCCAGACCTACGAGCAGTACTTC. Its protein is CASSDLGQTYEQYF.

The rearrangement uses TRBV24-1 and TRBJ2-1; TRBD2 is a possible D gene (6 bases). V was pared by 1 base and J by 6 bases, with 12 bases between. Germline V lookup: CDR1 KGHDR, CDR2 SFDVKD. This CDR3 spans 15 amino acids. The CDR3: CATSDFLRGSNEQFF. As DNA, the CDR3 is TGTGCCACCAGTGATTTCCTCCGGGGGTCCAATGAGCAGTTCTTC.

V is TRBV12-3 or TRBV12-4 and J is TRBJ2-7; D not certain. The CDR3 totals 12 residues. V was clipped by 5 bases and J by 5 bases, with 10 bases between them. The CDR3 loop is CASSTLRNEQYF. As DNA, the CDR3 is TGTGCCAGCAGTACCCTGAGAAACGAGCAGTACTTC.

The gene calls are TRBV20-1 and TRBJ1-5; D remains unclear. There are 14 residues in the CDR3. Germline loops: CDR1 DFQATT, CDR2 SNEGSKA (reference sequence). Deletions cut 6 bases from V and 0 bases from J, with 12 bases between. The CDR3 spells CSAEGGYSNQPQHF. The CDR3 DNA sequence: TGCAGTGCCGAGGGAGGGTATAGCAATCAGCCCCAGCATTTT.

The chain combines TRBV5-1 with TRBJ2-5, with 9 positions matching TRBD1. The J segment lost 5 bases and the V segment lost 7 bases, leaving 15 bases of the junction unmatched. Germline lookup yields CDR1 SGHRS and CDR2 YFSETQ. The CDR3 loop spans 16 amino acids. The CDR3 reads CASQTTPGQGRETQYF. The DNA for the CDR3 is TGCGCCAGCCAGACTACACCGGGACAGGGTAGGGAGACCCAGTACTTC.

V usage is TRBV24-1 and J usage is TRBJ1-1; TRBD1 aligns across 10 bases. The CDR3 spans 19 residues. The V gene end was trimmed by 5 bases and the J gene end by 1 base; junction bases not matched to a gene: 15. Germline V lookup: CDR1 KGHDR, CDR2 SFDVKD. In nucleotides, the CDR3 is TGTGCCACCAGTGCCGACCCCGGGGACAGGGGAGTTTGGAACACTGAAGCTTTCTTT. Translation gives CATSADPGDRGVWNTEAFF.

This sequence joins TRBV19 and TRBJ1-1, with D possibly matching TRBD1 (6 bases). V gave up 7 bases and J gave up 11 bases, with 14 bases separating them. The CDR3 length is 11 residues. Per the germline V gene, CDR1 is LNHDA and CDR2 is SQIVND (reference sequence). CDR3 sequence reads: CASIGGPRAFF. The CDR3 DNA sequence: TGTGCCAGTATCGGGGGCCCGAGGGCTTTCTTT.

This CDR3 is CSATRGRGHPQHF. The CDR3 region has the DNA TGCAGTGCTACCAGGGGTCGGGGTCATCCCCAGCATTTT. V usage is TRBV20-1 and J usage is TRBJ1-5; tentative D call: TRBD1 (6 bases). This CDR3 is built from 13 residues. Germline V gene data show CDR1 as DFQATT and CDR2 as SNEGSKA (reference sequence). V lost 4 bases and J lost 10, with 17 bases in between.

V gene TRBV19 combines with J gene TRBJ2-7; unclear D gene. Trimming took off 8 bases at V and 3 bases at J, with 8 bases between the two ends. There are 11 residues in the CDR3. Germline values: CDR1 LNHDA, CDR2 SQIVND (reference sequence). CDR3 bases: TGTGCCAGTGGTAACAACTACGAGCAGTACGTC. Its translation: CASGNNYEQYV.

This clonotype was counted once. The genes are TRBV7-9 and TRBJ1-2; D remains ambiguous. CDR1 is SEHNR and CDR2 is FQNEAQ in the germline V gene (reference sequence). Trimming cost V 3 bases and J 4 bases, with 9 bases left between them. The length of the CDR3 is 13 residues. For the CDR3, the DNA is TGTGCCAGCAGCTTCCGTGACGGCTATGGCTACACCTTC. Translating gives CASSFRDGYGYTF.

The CDR3 DNA reads TGTGCCAGCAGTTCAGACAGGAGTAACACAGATACGCAGTATTTT. Protein: CASSSDRSNTDTQYF. This chain uses TRBV28 with TRBJ2-3; TRBD1 is a possible D gene (6 bases). Germline V CDR1 and CDR2: MDHEN, SYDVKM. The CDR3 runs 15 residues. Trimming cost V 4 bases and J 2 bases, with 13 bases left between them.

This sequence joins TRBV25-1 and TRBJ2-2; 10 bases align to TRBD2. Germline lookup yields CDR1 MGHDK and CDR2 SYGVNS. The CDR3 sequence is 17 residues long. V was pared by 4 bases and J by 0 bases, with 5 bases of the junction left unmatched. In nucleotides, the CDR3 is TGTGCCAGCAGTGGAAAAGCGGGAGGGACGAACACCGGGGAGCTGTTTTTT. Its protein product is CASSGKAGGTNTGELFF.

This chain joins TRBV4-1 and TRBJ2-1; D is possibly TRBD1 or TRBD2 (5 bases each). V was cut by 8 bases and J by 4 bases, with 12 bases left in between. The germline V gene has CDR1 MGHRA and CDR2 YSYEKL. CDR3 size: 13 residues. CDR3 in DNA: TGCGCCAGCTCAGGGACCCATTACAATGAGCAGTTCTTC. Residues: CASSGTHYNEQFF.

The CDR3 region is CASSPWETYEQYF. Here the CDR3 DNA reads TGTGCCAGCAGTCCATGGGAAACCTACGAGCAGTACTTC. The chain couples TRBV7-2 to TRBJ2-7; D is unclear. This CDR3 region has 13 residues. Trimming took off 6 bases at V and 2 bases at J, with 11 bases between the two ends. Germline V CDR1 and CDR2: SGHTA, FQGNSA.

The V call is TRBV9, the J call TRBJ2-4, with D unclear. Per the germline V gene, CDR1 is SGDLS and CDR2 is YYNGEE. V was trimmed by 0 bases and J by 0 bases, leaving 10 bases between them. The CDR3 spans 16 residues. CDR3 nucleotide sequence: TGTGCCAGCAGCGTAGAGGGCTCGCTAGCCAAAAACATTCAGTACTTC. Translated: CASSVEGSLAKNIQYF.

The CDR3 nucleotides read TGTGCCAGCTCAGGAGGGGGCCGTGGAGATACGCAGTATTTT. Translation: CASSGGGRGDTQYF. The chain links TRBV5-5 to TRBJ2-3; weak D call: TRBD1 (7 bases). In germline, CDR1 is SGHKS, CDR2 YYEKEE (reference sequence). CDR3 size: 14 residues. Trimming left V 7 bases short and J 5 bases short, with 17 bases between. The full variable domain, with the rest looked up from reference TRBV5-5 and TRBJ2-3, is DAGVTQSPTHLIKTRGQQVTLRCSPISGHKSVSWYQQVLGQGPQFIFQYYEKEERGRGNFPDRFSARQFPNYSSELNVNALLLGDSALYLCASSGGGRGDTQYFGPGTRLTVL.

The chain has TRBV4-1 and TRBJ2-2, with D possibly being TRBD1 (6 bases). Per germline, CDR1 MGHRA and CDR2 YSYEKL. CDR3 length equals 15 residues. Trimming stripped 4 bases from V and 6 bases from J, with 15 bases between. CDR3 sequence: CASSPRQEPAGELFF. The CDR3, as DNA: TGCGCCAGCAGCCCCCGACAGGAACCGGCCGGGGAGCTGTTTTTT.

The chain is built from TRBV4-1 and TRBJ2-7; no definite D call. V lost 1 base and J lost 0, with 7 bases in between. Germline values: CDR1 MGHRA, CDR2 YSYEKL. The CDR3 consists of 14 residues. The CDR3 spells CASSQGSGSYEQYF. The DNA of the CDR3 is TGCGCCAGCAGCCAAGGCTCAGGCTCCTACGAGCAGTACTTC.

Here the CDR3 DNA reads TGTGCCAGCAGCGCTCGACAGCCTCAAGAGACCCAGTACTTC. It specifies CASSARQPQETQYF. The chain is built from TRBV13 and TRBJ2-5, with D maybe TRBD1 (5 bases). CDR3 size: 14 residues. V lost 5 bases and J lost 2, with 12 bases in between. Germline V lookup: CDR1 PRHDT, CDR2 FYEKMQ (reference sequence).

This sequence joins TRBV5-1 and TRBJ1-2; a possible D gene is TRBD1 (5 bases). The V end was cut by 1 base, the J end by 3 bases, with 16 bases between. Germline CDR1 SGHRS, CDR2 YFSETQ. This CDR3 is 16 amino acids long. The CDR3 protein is CASSLLSGDVDYGYTF. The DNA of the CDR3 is TGCGCCAGCAGCTTGCTTTCGGGGGATGTGGACTATGGCTACACCTTC. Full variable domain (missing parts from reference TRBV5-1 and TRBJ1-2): KAGVTQTPRYLIKTRGQQVTLSCSPISGHRSVSWYQQTPGQGLQFLFEYFSETQRNKGNFPGRFSGRQFSNSRSEMNVSTLELGDSALYLCASSLLSGDVDYGYTFGSGTRLTVV.

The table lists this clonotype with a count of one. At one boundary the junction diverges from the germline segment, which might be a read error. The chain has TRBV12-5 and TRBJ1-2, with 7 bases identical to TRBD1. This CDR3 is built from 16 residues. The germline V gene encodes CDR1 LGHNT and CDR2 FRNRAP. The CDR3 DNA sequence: TGTGCTAGTGTTTTGGACGGGACAGCCCGGTTATTGGGCTACACCTTC. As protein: CASVLDGTARLLGYTF.

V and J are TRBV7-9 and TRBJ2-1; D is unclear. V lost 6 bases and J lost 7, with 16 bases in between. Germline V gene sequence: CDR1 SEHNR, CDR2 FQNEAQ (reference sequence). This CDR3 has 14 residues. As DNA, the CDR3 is TGTGCCAGCAGACACCGGAGACCCAAAAATGAGCAGTTCTTC. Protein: CASRHRRPKNEQFF.

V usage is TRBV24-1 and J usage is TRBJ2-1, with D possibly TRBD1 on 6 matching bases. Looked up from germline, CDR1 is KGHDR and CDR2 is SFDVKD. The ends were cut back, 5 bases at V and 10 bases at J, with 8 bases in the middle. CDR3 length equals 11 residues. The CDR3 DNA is TGTGCCACCAGTGGAGGGACAGAGCAGTTCTTC. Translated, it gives CATSGGTEQFF.

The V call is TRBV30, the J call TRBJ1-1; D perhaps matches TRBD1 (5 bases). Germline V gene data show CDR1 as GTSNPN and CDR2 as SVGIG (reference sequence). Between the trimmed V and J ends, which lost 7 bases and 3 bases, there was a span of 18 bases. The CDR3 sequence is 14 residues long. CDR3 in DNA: TGTGCCTCCTCCTCGGGGGAAGGGGACACTGAAGCTTTCTTT. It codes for CASSSGEGDTEAFF.